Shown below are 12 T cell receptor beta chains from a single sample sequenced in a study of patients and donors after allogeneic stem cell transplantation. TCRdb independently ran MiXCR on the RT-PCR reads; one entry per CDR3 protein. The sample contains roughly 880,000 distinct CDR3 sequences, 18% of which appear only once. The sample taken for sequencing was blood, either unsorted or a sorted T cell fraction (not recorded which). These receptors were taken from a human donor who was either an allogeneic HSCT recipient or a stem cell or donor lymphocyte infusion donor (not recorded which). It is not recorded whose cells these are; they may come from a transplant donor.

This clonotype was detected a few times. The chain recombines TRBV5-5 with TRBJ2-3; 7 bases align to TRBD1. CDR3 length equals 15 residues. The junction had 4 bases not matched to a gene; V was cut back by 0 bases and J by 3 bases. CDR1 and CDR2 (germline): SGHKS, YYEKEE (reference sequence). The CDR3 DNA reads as TGTGCCAGCAGCTTGGTCGACAGGGTTACAGATACGCAGTATTTT. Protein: CASSLVDRVTDTQYF.

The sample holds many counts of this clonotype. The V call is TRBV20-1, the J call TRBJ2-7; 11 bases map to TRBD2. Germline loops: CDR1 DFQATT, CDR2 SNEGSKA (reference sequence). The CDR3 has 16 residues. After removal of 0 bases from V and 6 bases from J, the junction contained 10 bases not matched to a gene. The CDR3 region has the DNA TGCAGTGCTAGAGATTCGCTAGCGGGGGGAGTAGTCGAGCAGTACTTC. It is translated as CSARDSLAGGVVEQYF.

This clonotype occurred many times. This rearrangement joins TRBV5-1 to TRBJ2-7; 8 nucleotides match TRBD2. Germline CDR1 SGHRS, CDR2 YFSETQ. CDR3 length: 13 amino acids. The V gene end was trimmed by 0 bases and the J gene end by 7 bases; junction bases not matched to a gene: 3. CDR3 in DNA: TGCGCCAGCAGCTTGGTACTAGCGGAAGAGCAGTACTTC. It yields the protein CASSLVLAEEQYF.

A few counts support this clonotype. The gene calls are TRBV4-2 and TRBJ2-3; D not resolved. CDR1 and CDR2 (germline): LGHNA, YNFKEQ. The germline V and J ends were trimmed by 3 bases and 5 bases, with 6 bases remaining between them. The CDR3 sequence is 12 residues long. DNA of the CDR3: TGTGCCAGCAGCCAGGTAAAAGATACGCAGTATTTT. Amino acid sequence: CASSQVKDTQYF.

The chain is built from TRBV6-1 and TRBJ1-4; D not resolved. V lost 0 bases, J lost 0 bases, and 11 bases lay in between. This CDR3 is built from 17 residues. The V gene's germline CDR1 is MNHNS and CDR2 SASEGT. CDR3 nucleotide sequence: TGTGCCAGCAGTGAAGCTCTTCCGATTGCAACTAATGAAAAACTGTTTTTT. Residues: CASSEALPIATNEKLFF.

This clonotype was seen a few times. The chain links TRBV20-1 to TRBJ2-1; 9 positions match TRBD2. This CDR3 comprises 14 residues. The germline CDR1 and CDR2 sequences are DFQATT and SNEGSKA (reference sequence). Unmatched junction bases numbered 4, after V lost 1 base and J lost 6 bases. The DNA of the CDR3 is TGCAGTGCTAGAGCCCATAGCGGGGGCAATGAGCAGTTCTTC. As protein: CSARAHSGGNEQFF.

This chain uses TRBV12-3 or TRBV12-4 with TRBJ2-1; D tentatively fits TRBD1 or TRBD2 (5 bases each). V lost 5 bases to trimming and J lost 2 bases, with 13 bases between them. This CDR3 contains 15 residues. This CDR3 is CASSAPRDPYNEQFF. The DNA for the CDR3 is TGTGCCAGCAGTGCCCCGAGGGACCCCTACAATGAGCAGTTCTTC.

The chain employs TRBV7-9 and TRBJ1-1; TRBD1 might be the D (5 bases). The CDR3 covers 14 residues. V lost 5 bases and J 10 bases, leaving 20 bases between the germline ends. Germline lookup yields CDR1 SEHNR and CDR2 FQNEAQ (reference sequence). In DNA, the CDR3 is TGTGCCAGCAGCCCTTCACTGGACACGAGCGGAGCTTTCTTT. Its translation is CASSPSLDTSGAFF.

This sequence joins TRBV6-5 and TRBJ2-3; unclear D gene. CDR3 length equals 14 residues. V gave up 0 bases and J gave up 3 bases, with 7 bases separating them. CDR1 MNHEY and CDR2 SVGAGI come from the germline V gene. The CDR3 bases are TGTGCCAGCAGTTACTCCCACGGGACAGATACGCAGTATTTT. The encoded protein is CASSYSHGTDTQYF.

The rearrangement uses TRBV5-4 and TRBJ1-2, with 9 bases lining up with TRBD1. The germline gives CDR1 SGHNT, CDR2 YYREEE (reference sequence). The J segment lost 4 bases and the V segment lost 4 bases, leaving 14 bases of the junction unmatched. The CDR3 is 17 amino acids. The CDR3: CASSRPGQGGLGYGYTF. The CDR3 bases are TGTGCCAGCAGCCGTCCGGGACAGGGAGGATTAGGCTATGGCTACACCTTC.

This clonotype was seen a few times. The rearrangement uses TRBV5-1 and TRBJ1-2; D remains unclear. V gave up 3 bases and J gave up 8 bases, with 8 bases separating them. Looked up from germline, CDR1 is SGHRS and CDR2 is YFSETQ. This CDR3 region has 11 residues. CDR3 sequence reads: CASSSGKGYTF. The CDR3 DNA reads TGCGCCAGCAGCTCGGGGAAAGGCTACACCTTC.

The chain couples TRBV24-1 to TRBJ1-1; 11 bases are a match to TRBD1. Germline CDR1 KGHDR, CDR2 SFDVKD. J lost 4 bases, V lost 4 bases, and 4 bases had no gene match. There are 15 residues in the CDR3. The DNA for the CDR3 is TGTGCCACCAGTGAGGGACAGGGGGTCGGCACTGAAGCTTTCTTT. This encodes CATSEGQGVGTEAFF.